This is a list of T cell receptor beta chains from one sample in a study of vaccination effects on CD4 cells after COVID-19. Libraries were prepared by immunoSEQ multiplex PCR; TCRdb keeps only in-frame clonotypes and omits some of them. Of about 47,000 clones in the sample, about three quarters were seen once. Their antigen targets remain unknown. The sample in question was CD4+ T cells from PBMCs cultured without peptide, obtained after COVID-19 vaccination. Receptors originate from a human donor who received a COVID-19 vaccine. Each CDR3 is given with its conserved first and last residue. The D gene is left open where the match is weak. Size is stated for part of the rows, as once, few or many counts, or as a class when the clone is expanded.

NA,TRBV11-1,TRBJ2-7,NA,CASSLDRFSYEQYF,TGTGCCAGCAGCTTAGACAGATTTTCCTACGAGCAGTACTTC
NA,TRBV21-1,TRBJ1-6,NA,CASSKRGPQGVNSPLHF,TGTGCCAGCAGCAAAAGGGGGCCACAGGGGGTTAATTCACCCCTCCACTTT
NA,TRBV25-1,TRBJ1-2,NA,CASSSNILEAYGYTF,TGTGCCAGCAGTAGTAATATCTTAGAGGCCTATGGCTACACCTTC
NA,TRBV4-1,TRBJ1-1,NA,CASSHPTRERVPFF,TGCGCCAGCAGCCATCCTACCCGGGAAAGGGTTCCTTTCTTT
NA,TRBV24-1,TRBJ2-3,NA,CATRTFRGGEHKDTQYF,TGTGCCACCAGGACATTCAGGGGGGGAGAACACAAAGATACGCAGTATTTT
NA,TRBV4-1,TRBJ1-6,few,CASSQEGQHISYNSPLHF,TGCGCCAGCAGCCAAGAGGGGCAGCATATCTCCTATAATTCACCCCTCCACTTT
NA,TRBV11-2,TRBJ2-5,few,CASSSGVSWGETQYF,TGTGCCAGCAGCTCGGGGGTCTCGTGGGGAGAGACCCAGTACTTC
TRBD1,TRBV18,TRBJ2-7,once,CASSPQGQGAGEQYF,TGTGCCAGCTCACCACAGGGACAGGGGGCTGGGGAGCAGTACTTC
NA,TRBV20-1,TRBJ1-2,NA,CSASGGTF,TGCAGTGCCTCTGGAGGGACCTTC
TRBD1,TRBV4-1,TRBJ1-2,NA,CASSQDRARGGGYTF,TGCGCCAGCAGCCAAGATAGGGCCAGGGGGGGTGGCTACACCTTC
TRBD2,TRBV29-1,TRBJ2-3,NA,CSVDGSGGNTDTQYF,TGCAGCGTTGATGGTAGCGGGGGGAACACAGATACGCAGTATTTT
NA,TRBV5-1,TRBJ2-3,NA,CASRGKRTEDYTDTQYF,TGCGCCAGCAGGGGGAAAAGGACAGAAGACTACACAGATACGCAGTATTTT
TRBD2,TRBV9,TRBJ2-5,NA,CASSVYASGETQYF,TGTGCCAGCAGCGTATACGCTAGCGGGGAGACCCAGTACTTC
TRBD1,TRBV28,TRBJ2-3,NA,CASSSQGDTDTQYF,TGTGCCAGCAGTTCTCAGGGGGATACAGATACGCAGTATTTT
NA,TRBV5-1,TRBJ2-7,NA,CASSLDRPEGEQYF,TGCGCCAGCAGCTTGGACAGGCCCGAAGGGGAGCAGTACTTC
NA,TRBV3-1/TRBV3-2,TRBJ2-1,NA,CASSPGRLGEQFF,TGTGCCAGCAGCCCCGGCCGGCTGGGTGAGCAGTTCTTC
TRBD2,TRBV7-2,TRBJ2-7,NA,CASSFGLAGPSYEQYF,TGTGCCAGCAGCTTCGGACTAGCGGGACCCTCCTACGAGCAGTACTTC
NA,TRBV2,TRBJ1-1,few,CASGRVENTEAFF,TGTGCCAGTGGACGGGTGGAGAACACTGAAGCTTTCTTT
TRBD2,TRBV6-1,TRBJ2-5,NA,CASSENVAGGVETQYF,TGTGCCAGCAGTGAAAATGTAGCGGGGGGGGTTGAGACCCAGTACTTC
TRBD2,TRBV7-2,TRBJ2-1,NA,CASSLSVSGGAPEQFF,TGTGCCAGCAGCTTATCGGTTAGCGGGGGGGCCCCTGAGCAGTTCTTC
TRBD1,TRBV5-4,TRBJ2-2,NA,CASSFPTGENTGELFF,TGTGCCAGCAGCTTTCCCACAGGGGAGAACACCGGGGAGCTGTTTTTT
TRBD2,TRBV7-2,TRBJ2-5,NA,CASRAPSGGQETQYF,TGTGCCAGCAGAGCTCCTAGCGGGGGGCAAGAGACCCAGTACTTC
NA,TRBV2,TRBJ1-1,NA,CASFRENTEAFF,TGTGCCAGCTTCAGGGAGAACACTGAAGCTTTCTTT
NA,TRBV29-1,TRBJ2-2,NA,CSVESGGTGTGELFF,TGCAGCGTTGAATCAGGGGGGACGGGCACCGGGGAGCTGTTTTTT
NA,TRBV5-1,TRBJ1-1,once,CASSSRTEAFF,TGCGCCAGCAGCTCGCGGACTGAAGCTTTCTTT
NA,TRBV11-3,TRBJ2-3,NA,CASSLGLPYTDTQYF,TGTGCCAGCAGCTTAGGGCTACCATACACAGATACGCAGTATTTT
NA,TRBV2,TRBJ1-2,NA,CASSEGRRVDYGYTF,TGTGCCAGCAGTGAGGGCCGCCGGGTCGACTATGGCTACACCTTC
NA,TRBV29-1,TRBJ1-1,few,CSVEAEEDTEAFF,TGCAGCGTTGAAGCGGAGGAAGACACTGAAGCTTTCTTT
TRBD1,TRBV5-1,TRBJ2-1,NA,CASSVGGTYNEQFF,TGCGCCAGCAGCGTAGGGGGCACGTACAATGAGCAGTTCTTC
TRBD1,TRBV18,TRBJ2-7,NA,CASSPVVGQGFYEQYF,TGTGCCAGCTCACCAGTGGTAGGACAGGGGTTTTACGAGCAGTACTTC
NA,TRBV6-1,TRBJ1-6,NA,CASSEAGVGSPLHF,TGTGCCAGCAGTGAAGCAGGGGTCGGGTCACCCCTCCACTTT
TRBD1,TRBV4-1,TRBJ1-2,NA,CASSQEQGSGYTF,TGCGCCAGCAGCCAAGAACAGGGGAGCGGCTACACCTTC
NA,TRBV6-1,TRBJ1-2,NA,CASSEAGNYGYTF,TGTGCCAGCAGTGAAGCAGGGAACTATGGCTACACCTTC
TRBD2,TRBV30,TRBJ2-1,NA,CAWSAAGGPGNEQFF,TGTGCCTGGAGTGCAGCGGGAGGGCCGGGGAATGAGCAGTTCTTC
NA,TRBV6-1,TRBJ1-2,NA,CASSEVRDGQATNYGYTF,TGTGCCAGCAGTGAAGTAAGAGACGGTCAGGCGACAAACTATGGCTACACCTTC
NA,TRBV19,TRBJ1-5,NA,CASTPTGDQPQHF,TGTGCCAGTACTCCGACGGGGGATCAGCCCCAGCATTTT
NA,TRBV10-3,TRBJ1-3,NA,CATLSPGGNTIYF,TGTGCCACCCTCTCGCCGGGGGGAAACACCATATATTTT
NA,TRBV18,TRBJ2-1,NA,CASSPPSGNNEQFF,TGTGCCAGCTCACCACCTAGCGGTAACAATGAGCAGTTCTTC
TRBD1,TRBV5-6,TRBJ1-2,NA,CASSLRTGPNYGYTF,TGTGCCAGCAGCTTACGGACAGGGCCAAACTATGGCTACACCTTC
NA,TRBV5-1,TRBJ1-1,once,CASSLRPGRMNTEAFF,TGCGCCAGCAGCTTGCGACCGGGACGGATGAACACTGAAGCTTTCTTT
TRBD1,TRBV2,TRBJ2-7,NA,CASSVPAFGQGLTYEQYF,TGTGCCAGCAGTGTTCCCGCTTTCGGACAGGGGCTTACCTACGAGCAGTACTTC
NA,TRBV5-6,TRBJ2-7,once,CASSPTRTRISYEQYF,TGTGCCAGCAGCCCGACCCGGACAAGAATCTCCTACGAGCAGTACTTC
TRBD1,TRBV5-1,TRBJ1-2,NA,CASSPDRGGYTF,TGCGCCAGCAGCCCTGACAGGGGGGGCTACACCTTC
TRBD2,TRBV5-1,TRBJ2-2,NA,CASSPVGGSSTGELFF,TGCGCCAGCAGCCCGGTGGGCGGGAGTTCCACCGGGGAGCTGTTTTTT
TRBD1,TRBV6-5,TRBJ1-4,NA,CASSSGQGINEKLFF,TGTGCCAGCAGTTCCGGACAGGGCATAAATGAAAAACTGTTTTTT
NA,TRBV3-1/TRBV3-2,TRBJ2-7,few,CASSQESSGLYYEQYF,TGTGCCAGCAGCCAAGAGAGCAGCGGGCTCTACTACGAGCAGTACTTC
NA,TRBV29-1,TRBJ2-5,NA,CSVEGTFKETQYF,TGCAGCGTTGAAGGGACCTTTAAAGAGACCCAGTACTTC
TRBD1,TRBV9,TRBJ2-1,few,CASSVGQGMYNEQFF,TGTGCCAGCAGCGTGGGACAGGGAATGTACAATGAGCAGTTCTTC
NA,TRBV5-1,TRBJ2-3,few,CASSLGGPEDTQYF,TGCGCCAGCAGCTTGGGGGGACCAGAAGATACGCAGTATTTT
TRBD2,TRBV10-2,TRBJ2-7,NA,CASSESPSGIGYEQYF,TGCGCCAGCAGTGAGTCCCCTAGCGGGATAGGCTACGAGCAGTACTTC
NA,TRBV3-1/TRBV3-2,TRBJ1-6,NA,CASSQGVRELWNSPLHF,TGTGCCAGCAGCCAAGGGGTCAGGGAACTTTGGAATTCACCCCTCCACTTT